The rows below give T cell receptor beta chains drawn from one sample of a study of blood T cell repertoires in COVID-19. Measured with immunoSEQ multiplex PCR; TCRdb has only the in-frame clones, and not every one. This table holds approximately 69,000 clones, roughly 80% found once. The specimen sequenced was peripheral blood. Source of these receptors: a man aged 50 to 60 with COVID-19, enrolled during active disease. The CDR3 runs from the conserved cysteine through the conserved F or W. The D gene is left open where the match is weak. Clone size appears in some rows only: once, few, many, or a class for an expanded clone.

clone_size	d_call	v_call	j_call	cdr3_aa	cdr3_nt
-	-	TRBV13	TRBJ2-3	CASSLRQGTDTQYF	TGTGCCAGCAGCCTCAGGCAGGGGACAGATACGCAGTATTTT
-	-	TRBV5-5	TRBJ2-2	CASSLENKWELFF	TGTGCCAGCAGCTTGGAAAACAAGTGGGAGCTGTTTTTT
-	TRBD1	TRBV19	TRBJ2-1	CASRGTGVSEQFF	TGTGCCAGTAGGGGGACAGGGGTTTCTGAGCAGTTCTTC
-	-	TRBV9	TRBJ2-1	CASSETRLGLNEQFF	TGTGCCAGCAGCGAGACTAGACTAGGGTTGAATGAGCAGTTCTTC
-	TRBD1	TRBV19	TRBJ2-7	CASNDRALDEQYF	TGTGCCAGTAACGACAGGGCCCTCGACGAGCAGTACTTC
few	TRBD1	TRBV3-1/TRBV3-2	TRBJ1-6	CASSQRGTGGYSPLHF	TGTGCCAGCAGCCAAAGGGGGACAGGGGGCTATTCACCCCTCCACTTT
-	-	TRBV28	TRBJ2-7	CASSQTYEQYF	TGTGCCAGCAGTCAGACCTACGAGCAGTACTTC
-	-	TRBV2	TRBJ1-4	CASIRTLGEKLFF	TGTGCCAGCATCCGGACACTCGGTGAAAAACTGTTTTTT
-	-	TRBV30	TRBJ1-6	CAWSVLAKSLHF	TGTGCCTGGAGTGTACTAGCGAAGTCCCTCCACTTT
-	-	TRBV3-1/TRBV3-2	TRBJ2-1	CASSGRGISYNEQFF	TGTGCCAGCAGCGGCAGGGGAATTTCCTACAATGAGCAGTTCTTC
-	-	TRBV5-6	TRBJ2-5	CASSQTGTQETQYF	TGTGCCAGCAGCCAAACCGGGACACAAGAGACCCAGTACTTC